This T cell receptor (beta chain) was captured by sequencing in a study of blood T cells in healthy people across ages. Germline V gene sequence: CDR1 SGHTA, CDR2 FQGNSA. The trim removed 4 bases at V and 4 bases at J, leaving 14 bases unmatched. The CDR3 sequence is 18 residues long. Using a J-beta primer mix together with a sample-barcoded 5' primer, a second PCR was run for about 6 to 12 cycles. Using its own MiXCR run on the 5' RACE reads, TCRdb lists one record per CDR3 protein. The table lists roughly 1.6 million distinct CDR3 sequences, around 35% of them singletons, with about 11% in the top ten. With each sample, at least 5 micrograms of total RNA were extracted. This clonotype was observed a handful of times.

Sequencing was performed on blood. The gene calls are TRBV7-2 and TRBJ2-7, with TRBD2 matching 12 bases. The source is a woman younger than 45 in good health. The CDR3, as DNA: TGTGCCAGCAGCTACCCAACCACCTCTAGCGGGAGGGGATACGAGCAGTACTTC. The encoded protein is CASSYPTTSSGRGYEQYF.